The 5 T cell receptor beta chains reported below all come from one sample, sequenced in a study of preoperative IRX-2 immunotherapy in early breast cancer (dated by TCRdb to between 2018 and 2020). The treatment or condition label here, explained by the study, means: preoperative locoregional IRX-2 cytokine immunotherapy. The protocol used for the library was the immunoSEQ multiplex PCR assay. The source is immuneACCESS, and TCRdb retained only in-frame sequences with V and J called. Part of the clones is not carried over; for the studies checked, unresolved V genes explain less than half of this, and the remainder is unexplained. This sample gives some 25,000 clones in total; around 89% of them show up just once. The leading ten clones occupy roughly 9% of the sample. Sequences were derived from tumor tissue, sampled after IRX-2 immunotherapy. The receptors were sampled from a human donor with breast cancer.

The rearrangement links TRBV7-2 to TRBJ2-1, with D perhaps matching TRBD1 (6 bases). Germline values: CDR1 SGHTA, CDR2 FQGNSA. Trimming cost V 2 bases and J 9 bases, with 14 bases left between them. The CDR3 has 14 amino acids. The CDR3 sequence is CASSLSTTGIEQFF. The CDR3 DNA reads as TGTGCCAGCAGCTTATCTACGACAGGAATTGAGCAGTTCTTC.

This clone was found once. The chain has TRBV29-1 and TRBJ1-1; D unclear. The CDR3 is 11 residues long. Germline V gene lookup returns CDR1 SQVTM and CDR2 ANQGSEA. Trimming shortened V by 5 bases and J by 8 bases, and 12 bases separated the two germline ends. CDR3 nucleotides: TGCAGCGTTCTTTTAGGGATGGAAGCTTTCTTT. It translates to CSVLLGMEAFF.

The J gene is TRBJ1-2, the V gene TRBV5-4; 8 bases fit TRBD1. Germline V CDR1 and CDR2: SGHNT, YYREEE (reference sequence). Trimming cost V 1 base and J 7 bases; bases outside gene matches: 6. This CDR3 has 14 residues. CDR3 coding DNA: TGTGCCAGCAGCTTGCCCAGGGGGCTGGGTGGCTACACCTTC. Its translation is CASSLPRGLGGYTF.

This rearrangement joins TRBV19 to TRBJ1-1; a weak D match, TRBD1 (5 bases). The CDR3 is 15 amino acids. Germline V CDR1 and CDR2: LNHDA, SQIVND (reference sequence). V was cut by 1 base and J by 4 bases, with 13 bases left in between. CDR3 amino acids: CASSIVGGGGTEAFF. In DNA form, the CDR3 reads TGTGCCAGTAGTATAGTCGGGGGGGGAGGCACTGAAGCTTTCTTT.

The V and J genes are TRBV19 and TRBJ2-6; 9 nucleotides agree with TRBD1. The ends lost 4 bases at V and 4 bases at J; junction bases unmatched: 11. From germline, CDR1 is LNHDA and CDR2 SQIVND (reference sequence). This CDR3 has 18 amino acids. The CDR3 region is CASSTSTGGNAGANVLTF. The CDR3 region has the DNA TGTGCCAGTAGTACTTCTACAGGGGGCAATGCGGGGGCCAACGTCCTGACTTTC.